This T cell receptor (beta chain) was recovered during a study of beta chain features in type 1 diabetes. General study points: There was a moderate but significant shortening of TCRB CDR3s in all four CD4+ subsets of Type 1 diabetes patients.

TCRB transcripts that were expressed got sequenced, as all of the isolated RNA had been reverse transcribed. Assay: immunoSEQ multiplex PCR; the TCRdb copy retains only in-frame clones and omits some. There are over 700,000 clones in the sample; 17% occur only once, and 0.02% to 0.03% lies in the top ten. Concerning this clone: Its specificity is unknown.

A heparinised blood draw that averaged about 116 mL was obtained once from each donor. Each sorted population was over 95% pure. The CDR3 is made up of 14 amino acids. Germline V lookup: CDR1 SGHTA, CDR2 FQGTGA. With 1 base clipped from V and 6 bases from J, the junction kept 4 bases outside the gene matches. The origin of this receptor is a young woman in good health. The gene calls are TRBV7-3 and TRBJ2-7, with 9 bases matching TRBD2. Specimen: naive CD4+ T cells from blood. The CDR3 coding sequence is TGTGCCAGCAGCTTAATAGCGGGAGATTCCGAGCAGTACTTC. Protein: CASSLIAGDSEQYF.